Below are 19 T cell receptor beta chains sequenced from a single sample in a study of Ad26.COV2.S vaccination and SARS-CoV-2 variants. This table comes from immunoSEQ multiplex PCR, and its TCRdb copy is limited to in-frame clones, with some not included. The sample yields approximately 500,000 clones, roughly 89% seen once. Treatment specified: approximately 18 received Ad26.COV2.S at low or high dose, single or two shots; five or six received placebo; per-sample allocation not given. Each sample was drawn 63 days after the first injection (of vaccine or placebo). This specimen consisted of peripheral blood, obtained in a trial of Ad26.COV2.S vaccine versus placebo. The receptors stem from a person aged 18-65 years who received the Ad26.COV2.S COVID-19 vaccine or a placebo.

V is TRBV27 and J is TRBJ2-1; weak D call: TRBD2 (5 bases). Trimming took 4 bases from V and 5 from J, leaving 12 bases between them. The CDR3 runs to 14 residues. Germline V gives CDR1 MNHEY, CDR2 SMNVEV (reference sequence). The CDR3 spells CASSWWASHNEQFF. The CDR3 bases are TGTGCCAGCAGTTGGTGGGCTAGCCACAATGAGCAGTTCTTC.

The V and J genes are TRBV30 and TRBJ1-3, with a tentative D call TRBD1 (6 bases). The CDR3 has 14 amino acids. From germline, CDR1 is GTSNPN and CDR2 SVGIG (reference sequence). V lost 3 bases to trimming and J lost 7 bases, with 16 bases between them. The CDR3 nucleotides are TGTGCCTGGAGCCTGGGGGGGCCCGGGAACACCATATATTTT. This gives the protein CAWSLGGPGNTIYF.

The chain couples TRBV9 to TRBJ2-5, with TRBD1 matching 7 bases. Germline V gene data show CDR1 as SGDLS and CDR2 as YYNGEE. The CDR3 runs 16 residues. The J segment lost 0 bases and the V segment lost 3 bases, leaving 8 bases of the junction unmatched. CDR3 protein: CASSDRPGQNQETQYF. For the CDR3, the DNA is TGTGCCAGCAGCGACCGGCCGGGACAGAACCAAGAGACCCAGTACTTC.

The chain links TRBV29-1 to TRBJ2-1; 9 nucleotides align to TRBD2. The germline V gene has CDR1 SQVTM and CDR2 ANQGSEA. The CDR3 is 13 residues long. Trimming cost V 2 bases and J 8 bases; bases outside gene matches: 4. The CDR3 coding sequence is TGCAGCGTTGAAATAGCGGGAGTCTATGAGCAGTTCTTC. Translation: CSVEIAGVYEQFF.

Only a few counts were recorded for this clone. This chain uses TRBV9 with TRBJ1-5; a possible D gene is TRBD1 (5 bases). The CDR3 length is 13 residues. The V end was cut by 0 bases, the J end by 7 bases, with 8 bases between. CDR1 and CDR2 from the germline V gene are SGDLS and YYNGEE. The CDR3 bases are TGTGCCAGCAGCGTAGAGGGGAAACAGCCCCAGCATTTT. Translating it yields CASSVEGKQPQHF.

The chain is built from TRBV2 and TRBJ2-7; D gene uncertain. Germline-derived CDR1 and CDR2 are SNHLY and FYNNEI. Trimming took off 4 bases at V and 7 bases at J, with 14 bases between the two ends. CDR3 length: 13 amino acids. The CDR3 bases are TGTGCCAGCAGTGGAGGCAGTGTACGGGAGCAGTACTTC. Its protein product is CASSGGSVREQYF.

The chain carries TRBV4-3 and TRBJ1-6; D is uncertain. The CDR3 has 14 residues. Germline V gene sequence: CDR1 LGHNA, CDR2 YSLEER. V was pared by 5 bases and J by 8 bases, with 13 bases between. The CDR3: CASSAGLWDSPLHF. CDR3 sequence (DNA): TGCGCCAGCAGCGCAGGTCTCTGGGATTCACCCCTCCACTTT.

The chain links TRBV6-5 to TRBJ2-1; D gene unclear. Germline CDR1 MNHEY, CDR2 SVGAGI. CDR3 length: 15 amino acids. V lost 6 bases to trimming and J lost 9 bases, with 21 bases between them. The DNA for the CDR3 is TGTGCCAGCAGCCCAGCCTCCATCAGATCGGTTGAGCAGTTCTTC. Amino acids: CASSPASIRSVEQFF.

This clone was seen once. V is TRBV12-3 or TRBV12-4 and J is TRBJ1-2; D not certain. The CDR3 totals 13 residues. V was shortened by 4 bases and J by 7 bases, with 13 bases between the two germline ends. The CDR3 loop reads CASSSYLVGGYTF. The DNA of the CDR3 is TGTGCCAGCAGTTCGTATCTGGTTGGTGGCTACACCTTC.

A single count supports this clone. The rearrangement joins TRBV21-1 to TRBJ1-5. TRBV21-1 is a pseudogene segment. The CDR3 loop spans 16 amino acids. CDR3 sequence reads: CASSNKGGFSNQPQHF. The CDR3 coding sequence is TGTGCCAGCAGCAATAAGGGGGGCTTTAGCAATCAGCCCCAGCATTTT.

The rearrangement joins TRBV27 to TRBJ2-5, with 16 bases matching TRBD2. Losses at the gene ends were 0 bases for V and 0 bases for J; bases not matched to a gene: 7. Germline lookup yields CDR1 MNHEY and CDR2 SMNVEV (reference sequence). This CDR3 spans 20 amino acids. CDR3: CASSLSPGTSGRGNQETQYF. The DNA for the CDR3 is TGTGCCAGCAGTTTATCCCCCGGGACTAGCGGGAGGGGGAACCAAGAGACCCAGTACTTC.

The chain has TRBV5-1 and TRBJ2-5; no definite D call. Trimming removed 2 bases from V and 5 bases from J, with 13 bases in between. Germline loops: CDR1 SGHRS, CDR2 YFSETQ. CDR3 size: 14 residues. The CDR3 nucleotides read TGCGCCAGCAGCTTTATGGGAATTCGGGAGACCCAGTACTTC. Translated, it gives CASSFMGIRETQYF.

The chain has TRBV28 and TRBJ2-7, with TRBD1 as a possible D gene (6 bases). The CDR3 loop spans 14 amino acids. Germline CDR1 MDHEN, CDR2 SYDVKM. Trimming removed 5 bases from V and 7 bases from J, with 18 bases in between. This CDR3 reads CASSSFAEGEEQYF. The CDR3 bases are TGTGCCAGCAGTAGTTTTGCCGAGGGGGAAGAGCAGTACTTC.

The chain links TRBV6-5 to TRBJ1-2; D unresolved. CDR1 and CDR2 from the germline V gene are MNHEY and SVGAGI. The CDR3 has 13 amino acids. Trimming removed 2 bases from V and 3 bases from J, with 7 bases in between. The CDR3 DNA follows: TGTGCCAGCAGTTACCGAGGCTACTATGGCTACACCTTC. Protein: CASSYRGYYGYTF.

The rearrangement links TRBV11-2 to TRBJ2-3; D uncertain. The V end lost 5 bases, the J end lost 2 bases, and 5 bases lay between the germline ends. CDR3 length: 12 residues. The germline gives CDR1 SGHAT, CDR2 FQNNGV. CDR3 DNA: TGTGCCAGCAGCCCAACCACAGATACGCAGTATTTT. Translating it yields CASSPTTDTQYF. Full variable domain (rest looked up from reference TRBV11-2 and TRBJ2-3): EAGVAQSPRYKIIEKRQSVAFWCNPISGHATLYWYQQILGQGPKLLIQFQNNGVVDDSQLPKDRFSAERLKGVDSTLKIQPAKLEDSAVYLCASSPTTDTQYFGPGTRLTVL.

The chain is built from TRBV7-9 and TRBJ2-5; 10 nucleotides line up with TRBD2. The CDR3 is made up of 15 amino acids. V shed 6 bases, J shed 5 bases, and the junction held 9 bases outside the gene matches. Germline V lookup: CDR1 SEHNR, CDR2 FQNEAQ (reference sequence). The DNA for the CDR3 is TGTGCCAGCAGACCGAGCGGGAGGGCCTTGGAGACCCAGTACTTC. This encodes CASRPSGRALETQYF.

The rearrangement uses TRBV6-5 and TRBJ2-7, with TRBD2 as a possible D gene (6 bases). CDR1 is MNHEY and CDR2 is SVGAGI in the germline V gene. The ends were cut back, 7 bases at V and 0 bases at J, with 13 bases in the middle. The CDR3 is 14 amino acids. The CDR3 spells CASKAGGASYEQYF. The CDR3 region has the DNA TGTGCCAGCAAAGCCGGCGGGGCCTCCTACGAGCAGTACTTC.

The chain is built from TRBV3-1 (or the pseudogene TRBV3-2) and TRBJ2-7; D gene ambiguous. The germline V gene has CDR1 LGHDT and CDR2 YNNKEL (reference sequence). CDR3 length equals 14 residues. Trimming removed 3 bases at V and 6 bases at J, with 15 bases between. Here the CDR3 reads CASSHFRWGGEQYF. The CDR3 DNA reads as TGTGCCAGCAGCCATTTTCGCTGGGGTGGCGAGCAGTACTTC.

The V gene is TRBV28, the J gene TRBJ1-2, with TRBD1 matching over 7 bases. This CDR3 spans 16 amino acids. The ends lost 6 bases at V and 4 bases at J; junction bases unmatched: 14. From germline, CDR1 is MDHEN and CDR2 SYDVKM. This chain's CDR3 is CASRDAGQVHIYGYTF. In nucleotides, the CDR3 is TGTGCCAGCAGAGACGCCGGACAGGTTCATATCTATGGCTACACCTTC.